The clone carrying this T cell receptor beta chain was found many times. What it recognizes is unknown. This specimen belongs to a study of T cell repertoires in cytomegalovirus infection. Study-level background: A matching HLA type, together with CMV infection, was signaled by public TCR beta signatures.

Regarding the study as a whole: In two of eight donors, the top clonotype was HLA-C-restricted CMV-specific. Carriers of CMV plus the relevant HLA were identified by cumulative public TCR beta family frequency.

The germline V gene encodes CDR1 SQVTM and CDR2 ANQGSEA. V lost 4 bases, J lost 6 bases, and 9 bases lay in between. The CDR3 length is 11 residues. Each CDR3 protein gets one entry after TCRdb re-called the reads with MiXCR. The sample lists roughly 320,000 distinct CDR3 sequences, around 9.6% occurring once. Sequenced sample: PBMCs. This chain connects TRBV29-1 to TRBJ1-2; no clear D gene. The source is a human donor in good health (CMV status not recorded). Some clones in this sample may be carry-over from other donors' samples. CDR3 sequence: CSVASSDGYTF. The CDR3 bases are TGCAGCGTTGCTTCCTCAGATGGCTACACCTTC.